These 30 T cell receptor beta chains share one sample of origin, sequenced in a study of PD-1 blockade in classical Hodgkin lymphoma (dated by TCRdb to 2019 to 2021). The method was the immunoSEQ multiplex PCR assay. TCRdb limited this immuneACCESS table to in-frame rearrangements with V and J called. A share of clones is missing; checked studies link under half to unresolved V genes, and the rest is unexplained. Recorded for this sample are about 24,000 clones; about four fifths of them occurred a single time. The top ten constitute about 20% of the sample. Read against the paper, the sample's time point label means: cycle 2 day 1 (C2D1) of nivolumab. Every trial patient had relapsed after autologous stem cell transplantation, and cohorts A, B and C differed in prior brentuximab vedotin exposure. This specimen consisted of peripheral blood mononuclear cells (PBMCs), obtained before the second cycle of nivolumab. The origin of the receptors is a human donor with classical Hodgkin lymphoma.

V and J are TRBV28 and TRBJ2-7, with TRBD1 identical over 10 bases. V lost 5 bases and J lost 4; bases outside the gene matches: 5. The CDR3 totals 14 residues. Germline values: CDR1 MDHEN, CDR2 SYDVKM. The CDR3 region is CASSPTGGIYEQYF. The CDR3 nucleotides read TGTGCCAGCAGTCCGACAGGGGGCATTTACGAGCAGTACTTC. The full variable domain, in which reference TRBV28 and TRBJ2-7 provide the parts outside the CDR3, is DVKVTQSSRYLVKRTGEKVFLECVQDMDHENMFWYRQDPGLGLRLIYFSYDVKMKEKGDIPEGYSVSREKKERFSLILESASTNQTSMYLCASSPTGGIYEQYFGPGTRLTVT.

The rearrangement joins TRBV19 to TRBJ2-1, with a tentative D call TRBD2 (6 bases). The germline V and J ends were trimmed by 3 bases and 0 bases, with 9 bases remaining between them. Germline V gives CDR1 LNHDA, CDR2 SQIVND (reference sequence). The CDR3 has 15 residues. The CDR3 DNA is TGTGCCAGTAGTATCCTGACTAGCTCCTACAATGAGCAGTTCTTC. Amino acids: CASSILTSSYNEQFF.

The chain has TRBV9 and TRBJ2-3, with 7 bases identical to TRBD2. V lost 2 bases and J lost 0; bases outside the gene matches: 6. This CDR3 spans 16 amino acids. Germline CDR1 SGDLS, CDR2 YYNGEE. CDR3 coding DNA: TGTGCCAGCAGCGTCGGGGACTATCCTAGCACAGATACGCAGTATTTT. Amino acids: CASSVGDYPSTDTQYF.

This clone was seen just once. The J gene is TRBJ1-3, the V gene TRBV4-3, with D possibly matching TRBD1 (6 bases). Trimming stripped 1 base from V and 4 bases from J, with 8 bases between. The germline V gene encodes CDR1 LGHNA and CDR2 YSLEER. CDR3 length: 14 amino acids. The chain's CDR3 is CASSQVTGGNTIYF. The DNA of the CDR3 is TGCGCCAGCAGCCAAGTGACAGGAGGAAACACCATATATTTT.

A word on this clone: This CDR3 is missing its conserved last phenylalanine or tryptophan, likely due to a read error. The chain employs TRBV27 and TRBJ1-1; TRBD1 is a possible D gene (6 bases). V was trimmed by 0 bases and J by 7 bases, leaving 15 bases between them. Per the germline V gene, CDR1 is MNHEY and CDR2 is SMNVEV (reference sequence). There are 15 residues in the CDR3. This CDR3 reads CASSLSGGPAIEAFL. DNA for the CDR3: TGTGCCAGCAGTTTATCGGGGGGGCCGGCTATTGAAGCTTTCCTT.

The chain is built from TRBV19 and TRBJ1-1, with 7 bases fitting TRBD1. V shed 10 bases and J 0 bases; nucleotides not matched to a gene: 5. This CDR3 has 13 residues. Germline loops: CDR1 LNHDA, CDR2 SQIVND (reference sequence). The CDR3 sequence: CATEDRMNTEAFF. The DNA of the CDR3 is TGTGCCACAGAGGACAGGATGAACACTGAAGCTTTCTTT.

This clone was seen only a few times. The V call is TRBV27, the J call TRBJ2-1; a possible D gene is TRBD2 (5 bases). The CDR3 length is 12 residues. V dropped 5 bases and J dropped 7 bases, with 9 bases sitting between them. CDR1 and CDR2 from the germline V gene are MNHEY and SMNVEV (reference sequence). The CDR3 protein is CASSTEGNEQFF. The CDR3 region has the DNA TGTGCCAGCAGTACCGAGGGTAATGAGCAGTTCTTC.

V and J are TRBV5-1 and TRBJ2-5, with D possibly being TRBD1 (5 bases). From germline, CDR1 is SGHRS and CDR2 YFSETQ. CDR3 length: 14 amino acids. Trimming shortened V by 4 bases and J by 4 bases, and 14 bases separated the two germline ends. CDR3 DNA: TGCGCCAGCAGCGGTGTCAGGGTGGGAGAGACCCAGTACTTC. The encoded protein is CASSGVRVGETQYF.

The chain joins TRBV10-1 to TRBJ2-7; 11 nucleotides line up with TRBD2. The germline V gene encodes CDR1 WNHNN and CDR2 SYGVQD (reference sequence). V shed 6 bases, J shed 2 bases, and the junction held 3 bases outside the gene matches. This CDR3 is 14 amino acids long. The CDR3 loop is CASSVAGGPYEQYF. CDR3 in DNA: TGCGCCAGCAGCGTAGCGGGAGGGCCCTACGAGCAGTACTTC.

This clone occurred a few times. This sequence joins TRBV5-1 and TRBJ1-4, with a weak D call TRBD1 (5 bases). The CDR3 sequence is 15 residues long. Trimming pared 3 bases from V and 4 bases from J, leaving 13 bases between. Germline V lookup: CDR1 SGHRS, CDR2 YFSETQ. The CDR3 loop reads CASSWGVQINEKLFF. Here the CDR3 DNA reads TGCGCCAGCAGCTGGGGGGTACAGATTAATGAAAAACTGTTTTTT. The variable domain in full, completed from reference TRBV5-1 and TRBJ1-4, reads KAGVTQTPRYLIKTRGQQVTLSCSPISGHRSVSWYQQTPGQGLQFLFEYFSETQRNKGNFPGRFSGRQFSNSRSEMNVSTLELGDSALYLCASSWGVQINEKLFFGSGTQLSVL.

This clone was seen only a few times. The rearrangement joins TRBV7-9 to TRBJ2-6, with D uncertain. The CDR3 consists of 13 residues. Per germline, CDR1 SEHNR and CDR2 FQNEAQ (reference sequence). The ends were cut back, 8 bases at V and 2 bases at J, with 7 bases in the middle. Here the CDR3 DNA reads TGTGCCAGCCTTATGGCTGGGGCCAACGTCCTGACTTTC. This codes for CASLMAGANVLTF. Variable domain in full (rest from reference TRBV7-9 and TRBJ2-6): DTGVSQNPRHKITKRGQNVTFRCDPISEHNRLYWYRQTLGQGPEFLTYFQNEAQLEKSRLLSDRFSAERPKGSFSTLEIQRTEQGDSAMYLCASLMAGANVLTFGAGSRLTVL.

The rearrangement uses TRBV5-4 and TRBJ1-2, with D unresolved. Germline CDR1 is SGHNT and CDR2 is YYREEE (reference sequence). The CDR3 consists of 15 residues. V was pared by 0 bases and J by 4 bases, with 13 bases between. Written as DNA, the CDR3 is TGTGCCAGCAGCTTGGCGCGGTCTCTAGGCTATGGCTACACCTTC. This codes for CASSLARSLGYGYTF.

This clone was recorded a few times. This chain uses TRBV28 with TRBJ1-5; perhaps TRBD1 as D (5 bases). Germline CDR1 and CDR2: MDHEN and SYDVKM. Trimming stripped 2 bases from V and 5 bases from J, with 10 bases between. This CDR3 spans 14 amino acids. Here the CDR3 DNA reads TGTGCCAGCAGTTTACGCAGGGTTGATCAGCCCCAGCATTTT. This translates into CASSLRRVDQPQHF.

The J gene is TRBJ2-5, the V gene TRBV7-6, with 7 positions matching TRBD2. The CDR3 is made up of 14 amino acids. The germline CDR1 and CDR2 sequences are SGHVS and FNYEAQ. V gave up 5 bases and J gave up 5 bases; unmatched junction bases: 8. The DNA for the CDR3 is TGTGCCAGCAGCCTAGGCGGGAGTAGGGAGACCCAGTACTTC. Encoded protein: CASSLGGSRETQYF.

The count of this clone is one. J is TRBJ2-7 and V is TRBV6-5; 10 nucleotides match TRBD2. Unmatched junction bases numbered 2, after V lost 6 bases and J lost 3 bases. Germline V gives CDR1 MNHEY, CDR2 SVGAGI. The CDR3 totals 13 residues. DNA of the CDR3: TGTGCCAGCAGGTGGACTAGCGGCTACGAGCAGTACTTC. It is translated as CASRWTSGYEQYF.

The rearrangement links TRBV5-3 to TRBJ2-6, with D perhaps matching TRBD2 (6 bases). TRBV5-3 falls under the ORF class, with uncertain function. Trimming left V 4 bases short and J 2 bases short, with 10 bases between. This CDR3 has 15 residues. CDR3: CARSAGSAGANVLTF. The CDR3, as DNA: TGTGCCAGAAGCGCGGGAAGCGCTGGGGCCAACGTCCTGACTTTC.

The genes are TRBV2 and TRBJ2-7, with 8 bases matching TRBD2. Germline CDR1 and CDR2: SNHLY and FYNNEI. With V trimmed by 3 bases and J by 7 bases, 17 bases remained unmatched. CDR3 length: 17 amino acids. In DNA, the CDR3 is TGTGCCAGCAGTGACGGGACCGGGGGCGGGAGGACCCTAGAGCAGTACTTC. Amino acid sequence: CASSDGTGGGRTLEQYF.

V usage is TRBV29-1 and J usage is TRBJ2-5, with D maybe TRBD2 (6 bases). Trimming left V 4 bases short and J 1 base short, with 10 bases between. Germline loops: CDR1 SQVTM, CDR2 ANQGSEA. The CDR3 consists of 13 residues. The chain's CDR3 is CSVGLALQETQYF. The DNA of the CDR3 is TGCAGCGTTGGGCTAGCGCTCCAAGAGACCCAGTACTTC.

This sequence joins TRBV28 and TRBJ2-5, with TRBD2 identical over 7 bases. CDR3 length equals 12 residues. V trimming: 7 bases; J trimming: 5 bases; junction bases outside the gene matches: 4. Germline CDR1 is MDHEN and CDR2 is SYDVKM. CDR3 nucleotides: TGTGCCAGCAAGGCAGCGGGGGAGACCCAGTACTTC. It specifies CASKAAGETQYF.

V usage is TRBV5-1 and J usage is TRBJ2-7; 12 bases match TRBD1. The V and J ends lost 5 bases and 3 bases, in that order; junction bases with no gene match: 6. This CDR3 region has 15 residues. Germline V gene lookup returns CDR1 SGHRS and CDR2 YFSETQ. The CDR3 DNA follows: TGCGCCAGCAGAGGGGGGACAGGGGGCCTCTACGAGCAGTACTTC. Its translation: CASRGGTGGLYEQYF.

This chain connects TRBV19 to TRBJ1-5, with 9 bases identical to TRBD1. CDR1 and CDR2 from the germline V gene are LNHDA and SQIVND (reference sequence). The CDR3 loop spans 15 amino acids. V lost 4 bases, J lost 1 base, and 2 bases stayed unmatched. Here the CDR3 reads CASSTDRGSNQPQHF. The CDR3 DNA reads TGTGCCAGTAGTACCGACAGGGGGAGCAATCAGCCCCAGCATTTT. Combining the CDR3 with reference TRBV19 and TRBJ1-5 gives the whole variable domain DGGITQSPKYLFRKEGQNVTLSCEQNLNHDAMYWYRQDPGQGLRLIYYSQIVNDFQKGDIAEGYSVSREKKESFPLTVTSAQKNPTAFYLCASSTDRGSNQPQHFGDGTRLSIL.

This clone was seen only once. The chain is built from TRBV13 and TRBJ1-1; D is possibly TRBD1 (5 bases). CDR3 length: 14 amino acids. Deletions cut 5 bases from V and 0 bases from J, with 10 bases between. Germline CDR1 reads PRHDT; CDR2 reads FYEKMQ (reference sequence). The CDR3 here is CASSGGIMNTEAFF. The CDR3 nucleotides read TGTGCCAGCAGCGGGGGAATAATGAACACTGAAGCTTTCTTT. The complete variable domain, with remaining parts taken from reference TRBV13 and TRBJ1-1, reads AAGVIQSPRHLIKEKRETATLKCYPIPRHDTVYWYQQGPGQDPQFLISFYEKMQSDKGSIPDRFSAQQFSDYHSELNMSSLELGDSALYFCASSGGIMNTEAFFGQGTRLTVV.

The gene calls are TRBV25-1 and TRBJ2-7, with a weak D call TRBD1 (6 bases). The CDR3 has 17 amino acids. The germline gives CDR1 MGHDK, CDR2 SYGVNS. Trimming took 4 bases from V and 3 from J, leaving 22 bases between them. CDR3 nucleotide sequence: TGTGCCAGCAGTGCCCCTCCTGGGCAGGGGAATAGCTACGAGCAGTACTTC. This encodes CASSAPPGQGNSYEQYF.

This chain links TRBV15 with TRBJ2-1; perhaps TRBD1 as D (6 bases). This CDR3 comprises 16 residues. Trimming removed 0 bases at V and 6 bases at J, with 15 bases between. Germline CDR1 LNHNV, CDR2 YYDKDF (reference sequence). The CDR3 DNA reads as TGTGCCACCAGCAGAGAACCCTCTCAGGGGATCAATGAGCAGTTCTTC. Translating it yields CATSREPSQGINEQFF.

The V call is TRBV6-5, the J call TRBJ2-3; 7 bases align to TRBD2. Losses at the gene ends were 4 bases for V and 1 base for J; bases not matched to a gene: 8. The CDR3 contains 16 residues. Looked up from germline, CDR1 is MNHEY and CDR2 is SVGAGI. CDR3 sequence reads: CASSFIGGSGTDTQYF. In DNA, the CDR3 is TGTGCCAGCAGTTTTATTGGCGGGAGTGGCACAGATACGCAGTATTTT.

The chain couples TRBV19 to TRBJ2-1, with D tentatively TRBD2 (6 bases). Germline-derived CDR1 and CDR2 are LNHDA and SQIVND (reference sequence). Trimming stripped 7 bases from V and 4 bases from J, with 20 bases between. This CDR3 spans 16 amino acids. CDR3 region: CASNSWDSGEYNEQFF. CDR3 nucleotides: TGTGCCAGTAACTCGTGGGATAGCGGCGAATACAATGAGCAGTTCTTC.

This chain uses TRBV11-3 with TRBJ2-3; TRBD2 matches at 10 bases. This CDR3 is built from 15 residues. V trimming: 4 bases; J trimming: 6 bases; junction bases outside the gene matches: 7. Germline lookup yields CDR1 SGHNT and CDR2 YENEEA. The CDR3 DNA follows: TGTGCCAGCAGCTATCTAGCGGGGGTGTTTGATACGCAGTATTTT. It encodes CASSYLAGVFDTQYF.

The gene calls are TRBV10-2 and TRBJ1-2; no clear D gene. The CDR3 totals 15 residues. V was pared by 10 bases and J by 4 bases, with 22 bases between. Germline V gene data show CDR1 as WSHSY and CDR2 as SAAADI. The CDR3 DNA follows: TGCGCCACCTACCTAACATTATCCCAGCCCTATGGCTACACCTTC. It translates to CATYLTLSQPYGYTF.

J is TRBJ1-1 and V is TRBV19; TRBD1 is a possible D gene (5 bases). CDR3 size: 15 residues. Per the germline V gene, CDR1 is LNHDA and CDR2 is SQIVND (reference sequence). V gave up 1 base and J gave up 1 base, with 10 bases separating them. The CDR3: CASSIGYTGNTEAFF. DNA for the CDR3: TGTGCCAGTAGTATAGGATACACAGGGAACACTGAAGCTTTCTTT.

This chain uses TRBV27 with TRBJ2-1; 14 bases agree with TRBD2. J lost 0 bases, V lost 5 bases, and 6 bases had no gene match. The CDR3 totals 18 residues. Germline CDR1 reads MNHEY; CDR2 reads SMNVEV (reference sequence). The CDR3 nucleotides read TGTGCCAGCAGTGCGGGACTAGCGGGAGAGAGCTCCTACAATGAGCAGTTCTTC. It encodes CASSAGLAGESSYNEQFF.